This T cell receptor beta chain was identified during a study of cytomegalovirus exposure and HLA in healthy donors. Findings and caveats of the study: According to the study, 160 or so TCR beta chains were cytomegalovirus-associated. It was in a later analysis that TCR association rates were seen to vary by HLA locus, highest for DRB1 and lowest for HLA-C.

Among the donors, all were healthy bone marrow donors. Notes on this clone: Its antigen is still unknown.

Researchers ran the PCR with 60 Vbeta and 13 Jbeta primers. Produced via immunoSEQ multiplex PCR; TCRdb's table is partial and in-frame only. Of around 150,000 clones listed, approximately 82% are singletons. Germline CDR1 is SEHNR and CDR2 is FQNEAQ (reference sequence). This CDR3 comprises 12 residues. Trimming removed 5 bases from V and 5 bases from J, with 9 bases in between. Sequencing input: PBMCs. This sequence was found in a male donor in good health and CMV-seropositive. The chain combines TRBV7-9 with TRBJ1-2; D not resolved. In nucleotides, the CDR3 is TGTGCCAGCAGCCGAGTTGCGTATGGCTACACCTTC. It yields the protein CASSRVAYGYTF.